The next 20 T cell receptor beta chains were all read from a single sample in a study of control samples from healthy donors and cancer patients. Here immunoSEQ multiplex PCR was the method, and the copy in TCRdb shows in-frame clones only, minus some. This sample has about 77,000 clones, with around 94% found just once. Specimen: blood. All receptors come from a woman between 55 and 75 years old in good health.

The V and J genes are TRBV6-6 and TRBJ2-1; D remains unclear. Germline V gene lookup returns CDR1 MNHNY and CDR2 SVGAGI (reference sequence). This CDR3 is built from 16 residues. Trimming removed 0 bases at V and 0 bases at J, with 9 bases between. The chain's CDR3 is CASSYSIQSSYNEQFF. Written as DNA, the CDR3 is TGTGCCAGCAGTTACTCGATACAGAGCTCCTACAATGAGCAGTTCTTC.

The V gene is TRBV28, the J gene TRBJ2-3, with 7 nucleotides matching TRBD2. The ends lost 5 bases at V and 3 bases at J; junction bases unmatched: 11. CDR3 size: 16 residues. CDR1 and CDR2 (germline): MDHEN, SYDVKM. In DNA form, the CDR3 reads TGTGCCAGCAGTACCCCCCCGGCTAGCGGAACAGATACGCAGTATTTT. This translates into CASSTPPASGTDTQYF.

Concerning this clone itself: Additional DNA sequences in this sample encode the identical CDR3. CDR3 in DNA: TGTGCCAGCAGAACAGGGCCCAACTATGGCTACACCTTC. It specifies CASRTGPNYGYTF. This sequence joins TRBV28 and TRBJ1-2; D might be TRBD1 (6 bases). Germline V gives CDR1 MDHEN, CDR2 SYDVKM. This CDR3 is 13 amino acids long. V was pared by 6 bases and J by 2 bases, with 10 bases between.

The chain uses TRBV5-6 and TRBJ1-2, with D hard to call. The CDR3 extends over 14 amino acids. Trimming pared 0 bases from V and 5 bases from J, leaving 11 bases between. Germline lookup yields CDR1 SGHDT and CDR2 YYEEEE. The CDR3 sequence is CASSLGTPRYGYTF. The CDR3 nucleotides are TGTGCCAGCAGCTTGGGGACCCCGAGGTATGGCTACACCTTC.

The chain joins TRBV5-6 to TRBJ1-3; the D gene is possibly TRBD1 (5 bases). Germline CDR1 SGHDT, CDR2 YYEEEE. V lost 4 bases and J lost 3, with 14 bases in between. The CDR3 loop spans 15 amino acids. CDR3 DNA: TGTGCCAGCAGCGTAACCAGGGAGGTTGGAAACACCATATATTTT. Translating it yields CASSVTREVGNTIYF.

Points on this clone: An end of the junction differs from the germline gene, which may be a read error. The V call is TRBV7-7, the J call TRBJ2-1, with D maybe TRBD1 (6 bases). Germline-derived CDR1 and CDR2 are SSHAT and FNYEAQ (reference sequence). The CDR3 is made up of 17 amino acids. The CDR3 spells CASSIRPTGTYHNEQFF. CDR3 nucleotide sequence: TGTGCTAGCAGTATCCGCCCAACAGGGACGTACCACAATGAGCAGTTCTTC.

The chain is built from TRBV30 and TRBJ1-1; possibly TRBD1 for D (6 bases). The V end was cut by 1 base, the J end by 11 bases, with 14 bases between. CDR1 is GTSNPN, CDR2 SVGIG, per germline (reference sequence). This CDR3 spans 12 amino acids. The CDR3 sequence: CAWSEQGGRAFF. CDR3 DNA sequence: TGTGCCTGGAGTGAACAGGGTGGTAGGGCTTTCTTT.

This chain links TRBV30 with TRBJ1-5; perhaps TRBD1 as D (5 bases). This CDR3 spans 13 amino acids. The V end was cut by 5 bases, the J end by 3 bases, with 11 bases between. Germline V gene lookup returns CDR1 GTSNPN and CDR2 SVGIG (reference sequence). The CDR3 nucleotides are TGTGCCTGGGGCCGGGACTACAATCAGCCCCAGCATTTT. Its translation: CAWGRDYNQPQHF.

The V and J genes are TRBV28 and TRBJ1-2; D not resolved. The CDR3 is 17 amino acids. CDR1 and CDR2 from the germline V gene are MDHEN and SYDVKM. Trimming removed 5 bases at V and 3 bases at J, with 22 bases between. For the CDR3, the DNA is TGTGCCAGCAGTCCAATGTGGCAGGTGAGAAGGGACTATGGCTACACCTTC. Its translation is CASSPMWQVRRDYGYTF.

The rearrangement uses TRBV7-9 and TRBJ1-2; D unclear. V gave up 5 bases and J gave up 6 bases, with 16 bases separating them. The germline gives CDR1 SEHNR, CDR2 FQNEAQ (reference sequence). The CDR3 has 14 residues. The CDR3 is CASSPRMAGNGYTF. The CDR3 nucleotides read TGTGCCAGCAGCCCGCGGATGGCTGGGAATGGCTACACCTTC.

The chain couples TRBV5-1 to TRBJ1-1; TRBD1 is a possible D gene (5 bases). Trimming left V 3 bases short and J 11 bases short, with 17 bases between. CDR3 length: 13 residues. Looked up from germline, CDR1 is SGHRS and CDR2 is YFSETQ. CDR3 sequence: CASSSLEGSRAFF. CDR3 in DNA: TGCGCCAGCAGCTCTTTAGAGGGGTCGAGGGCTTTCTTT. Variable domain in full (rest from reference TRBV5-1 and TRBJ1-1): KAGVTQTPRYLIKTRGQQVTLSCSPISGHRSVSWYQQTPGQGLQFLFEYFSETQRNKGNFPGRFSGRQFSNSRSEMNVSTLELGDSALYLCASSSLEGSRAFFGQGTRLTVV.

This rearrangement joins TRBV28 to TRBJ1-4, with TRBD1 matching over 11 bases. Losses at the gene ends were 5 bases for V and 7 bases for J; bases not matched to a gene: 6. The CDR3 contains 15 residues. The germline gives CDR1 MDHEN, CDR2 SYDVKM. The CDR3 here is CASSEIGTGGEKLFF. CDR3 DNA sequence: TGTGCCAGCAGTGAGATCGGGACAGGGGGTGAAAAACTGTTTTTT.

For the CDR3, the DNA is TGTGCCAGCAGTTCGTATAGCGGGAGGGCCAACGGGGAGCTGTTTTTT. It translates to CASSSYSGRANGELFF. The genes are TRBV6-5 and TRBJ2-2; 11 nucleotides align to TRBD2. The CDR3 covers 16 residues. Germline V CDR1 and CDR2: MNHEY, SVGAGI. V lost 4 bases, J lost 7 bases, and 8 bases stayed unmatched.

The V gene is TRBV28, the J gene TRBJ1-1; 9 bases match TRBD1. Germline V gene sequence: CDR1 MDHEN, CDR2 SYDVKM. CDR3 length: 14 residues. The ends lost 6 bases at V and 4 bases at J; junction bases unmatched: 6. CDR3 amino acids: CASSPGQGITEAFF. DNA for the CDR3: TGTGCCAGCAGCCCAGGACAGGGGATCACTGAAGCTTTCTTT.

CDR3 coding DNA: TGTGCCTGGAAGGAGGCTAACTATGGCTACACCTTC. Amino acid sequence: CAWKEANYGYTF. The V and J genes are TRBV30 and TRBJ1-2; D unclear. Germline CDR1 and CDR2: GTSNPN and SVGIG (reference sequence). The V and J ends lost 4 bases and 0 bases respectively, with 6 bases between them. The CDR3 consists of 12 residues.

The chain recombines TRBV5-1 with TRBJ2-3, with a weak D call TRBD2 (6 bases). Germline values: CDR1 SGHRS, CDR2 YFSETQ. This CDR3 spans 17 amino acids. The V and J ends lost 0 bases and 1 base respectively, with 15 bases between them. Written as DNA, the CDR3 is TGCGCCAGCAGCTTGGGAGTGAATAGCGGAGGCACAGATACGCAGTATTTT. Translation: CASSLGVNSGGTDTQYF.

The J gene is TRBJ2-1, the V gene TRBV11-2; D is uncertain. This CDR3 is 14 amino acids long. Between the trimmed V and J ends, which lost 1 base and 5 bases, there was a span of 9 bases. The V gene's germline CDR1 is SGHAT and CDR2 FQNNGV. For the CDR3, the DNA is TGTGCCAGCAGCTTAGGGTCCGCAAACAATGAGCAGTTCTTC. As protein: CASSLGSANNEQFF.

V is TRBV4-1 and J is TRBJ2-5; D is unclear. V was cut by 4 bases and J by 5 bases, with 14 bases left in between. Germline V gene lookup returns CDR1 MGHRA and CDR2 YSYEKL. The CDR3 is 14 amino acids. CDR3 nucleotide sequence: TGCGCCAGCAGCCCCCAATCGAGGAAGGAGACCCAGTACTTC. This encodes CASSPQSRKETQYF.

The chain has TRBV15 and TRBJ2-5; perhaps TRBD1 as D (5 bases). Trimming pared 0 bases from V and 5 bases from J, leaving 16 bases between. The CDR3 extends over 16 amino acids. Germline values: CDR1 LNHNV, CDR2 YYDKDF (reference sequence). The CDR3 sequence is CATSRDGAGPAETQYF. DNA for the CDR3: TGTGCCACCAGCAGAGATGGGGCAGGCCCAGCGGAGACCCAGTACTTC.

The J gene is TRBJ1-2, the V gene TRBV9; TRBD1 matches 9 bases. CDR3 size: 14 residues. V lost 4 bases and J lost 5; bases outside the gene matches: 6. Germline loops: CDR1 SGDLS, CDR2 YYNGEE. The CDR3 protein is CASSNRGRGYGYTF. The CDR3 nucleotides are TGTGCCAGCAGCAACAGGGGGCGCGGGTATGGCTACACCTTC.